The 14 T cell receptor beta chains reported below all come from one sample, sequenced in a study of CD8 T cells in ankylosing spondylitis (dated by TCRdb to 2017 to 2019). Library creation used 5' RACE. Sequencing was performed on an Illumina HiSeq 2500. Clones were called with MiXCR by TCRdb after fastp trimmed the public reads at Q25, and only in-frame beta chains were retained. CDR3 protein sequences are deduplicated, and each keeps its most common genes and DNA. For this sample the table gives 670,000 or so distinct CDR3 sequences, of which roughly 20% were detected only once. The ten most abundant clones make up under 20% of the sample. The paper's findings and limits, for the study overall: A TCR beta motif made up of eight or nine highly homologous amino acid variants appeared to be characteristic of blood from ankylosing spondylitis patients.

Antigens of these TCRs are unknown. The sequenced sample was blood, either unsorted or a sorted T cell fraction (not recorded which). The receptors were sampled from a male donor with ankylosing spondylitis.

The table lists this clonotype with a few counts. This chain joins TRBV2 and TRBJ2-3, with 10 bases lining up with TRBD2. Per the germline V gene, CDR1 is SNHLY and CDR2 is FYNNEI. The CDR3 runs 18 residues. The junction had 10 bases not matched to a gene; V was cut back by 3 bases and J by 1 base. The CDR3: CASSDWSSGSWGTDTQYF. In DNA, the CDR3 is TGTGCCAGCAGTGATTGGTCTAGCGGGAGTTGGGGCACAGATACGCAGTATTTT.

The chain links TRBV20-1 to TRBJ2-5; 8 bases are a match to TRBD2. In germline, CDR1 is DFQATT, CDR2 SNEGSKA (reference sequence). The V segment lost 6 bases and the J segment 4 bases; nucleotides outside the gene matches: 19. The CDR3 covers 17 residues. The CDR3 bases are TGCAGTGCGGAAGCAGCCCCTTTGCGGGGGGCGTTAGAGACCCAGTACTTC. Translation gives CSAEAAPLRGALETQYF.

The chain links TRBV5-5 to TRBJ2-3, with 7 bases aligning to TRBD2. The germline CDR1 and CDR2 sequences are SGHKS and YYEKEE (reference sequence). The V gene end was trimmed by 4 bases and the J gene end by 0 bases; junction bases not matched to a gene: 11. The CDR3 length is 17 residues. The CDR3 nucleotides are TGTGCCAGCAGCCTACGTCGGGACTACCAAAGCACAGATACGCAGTATTTT. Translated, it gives CASSLRRDYQSTDTQYF. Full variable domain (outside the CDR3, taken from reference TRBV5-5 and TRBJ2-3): DAGVTQSPTHLIKTRGQQVTLRCSPISGHKSVSWYQQVLGQGPQFIFQYYEKEERGRGNFPDRFSARQFPNYSSELNVNALLLGDSALYLCASSLRRDYQSTDTQYFGPGTRLTVL.

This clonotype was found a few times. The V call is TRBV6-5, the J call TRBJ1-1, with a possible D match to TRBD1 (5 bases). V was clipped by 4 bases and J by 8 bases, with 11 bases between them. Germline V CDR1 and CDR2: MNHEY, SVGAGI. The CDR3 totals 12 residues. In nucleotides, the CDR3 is TGTGCCAGCAGTTCCACAGGATCCGAAGCTTTCTTT. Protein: CASSSTGSEAFF.

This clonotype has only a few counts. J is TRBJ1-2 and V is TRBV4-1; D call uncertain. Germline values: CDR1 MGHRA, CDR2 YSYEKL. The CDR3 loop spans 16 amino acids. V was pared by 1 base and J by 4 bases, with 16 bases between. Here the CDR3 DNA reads TGCGCCAGCAGCCAAGGGGTCAGGAGTGAAGTCTATGGCTACACCTTC. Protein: CASSQGVRSEVYGYTF.

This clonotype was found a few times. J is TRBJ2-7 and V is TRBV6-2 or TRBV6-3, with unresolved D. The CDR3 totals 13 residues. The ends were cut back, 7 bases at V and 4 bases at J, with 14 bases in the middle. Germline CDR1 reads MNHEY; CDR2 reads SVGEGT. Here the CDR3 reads CASNLGLRYEQYF. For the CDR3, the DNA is TGTGCCAGCAATTTAGGGCTCCGTTACGAGCAGTACTTC.

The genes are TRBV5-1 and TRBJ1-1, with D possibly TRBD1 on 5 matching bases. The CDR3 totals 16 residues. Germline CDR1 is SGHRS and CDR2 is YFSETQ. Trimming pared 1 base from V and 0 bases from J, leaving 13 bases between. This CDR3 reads CASSLSKGRMNTEAFF. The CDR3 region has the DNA TGCGCCAGCAGCTTGTCAAAGGGGAGAATGAACACTGAAGCTTTCTTT.

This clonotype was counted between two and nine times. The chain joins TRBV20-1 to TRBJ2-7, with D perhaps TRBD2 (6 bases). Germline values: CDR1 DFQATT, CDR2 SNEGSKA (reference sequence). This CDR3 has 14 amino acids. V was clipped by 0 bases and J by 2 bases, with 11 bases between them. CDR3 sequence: CSARDLGGTYEQYF. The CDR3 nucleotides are TGCAGTGCTAGAGATCTAGGCGGGACCTACGAGCAGTACTTC.

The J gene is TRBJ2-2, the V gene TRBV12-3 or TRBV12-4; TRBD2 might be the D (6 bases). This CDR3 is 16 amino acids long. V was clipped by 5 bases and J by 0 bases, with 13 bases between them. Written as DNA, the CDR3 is TGTGCCAGCAGTACACCGGGAGTCGCGAACACCGGGGAGCTGTTTTTT. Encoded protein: CASSTPGVANTGELFF.

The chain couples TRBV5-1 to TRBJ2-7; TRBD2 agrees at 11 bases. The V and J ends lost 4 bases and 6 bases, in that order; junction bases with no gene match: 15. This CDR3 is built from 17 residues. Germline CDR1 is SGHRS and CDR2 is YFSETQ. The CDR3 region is CASSRQPLTSGSSEQYF. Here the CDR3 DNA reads TGCGCCAGCAGCCGCCAACCCCTAACTAGCGGGAGTTCCGAGCAGTACTTC.

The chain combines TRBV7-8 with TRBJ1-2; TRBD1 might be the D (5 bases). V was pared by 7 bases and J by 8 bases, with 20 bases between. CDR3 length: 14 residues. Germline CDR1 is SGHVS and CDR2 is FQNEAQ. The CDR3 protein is CASNPGGAVGGYTF. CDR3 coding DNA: TGTGCCAGCAACCCGGGAGGGGCCGTCGGAGGCTACACCTTC.

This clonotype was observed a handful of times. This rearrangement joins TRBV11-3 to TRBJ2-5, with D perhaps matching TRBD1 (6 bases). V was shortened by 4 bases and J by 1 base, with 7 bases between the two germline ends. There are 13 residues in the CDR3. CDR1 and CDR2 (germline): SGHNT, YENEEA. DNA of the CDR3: TGTGCCAGCAGCTACAGGGTCCAAGAGACCCAGTACTTC. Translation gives CASSYRVQETQYF.

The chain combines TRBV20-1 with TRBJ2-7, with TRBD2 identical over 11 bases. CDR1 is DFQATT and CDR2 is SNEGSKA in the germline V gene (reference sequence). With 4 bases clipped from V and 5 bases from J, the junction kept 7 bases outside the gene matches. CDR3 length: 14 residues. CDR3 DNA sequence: TGCAGTGCTACACCTAGCGGGAGGACCCACGAGCAGTACTTC. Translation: CSATPSGRTHEQYF.

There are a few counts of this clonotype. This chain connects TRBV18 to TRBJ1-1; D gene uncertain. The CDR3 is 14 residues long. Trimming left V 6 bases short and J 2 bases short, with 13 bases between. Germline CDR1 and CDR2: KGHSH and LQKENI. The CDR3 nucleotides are TGTGCCAGCTCTCCCGGACGGGAAAACACTGAAGCTTTCTTT. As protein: CASSPGRENTEAFF.